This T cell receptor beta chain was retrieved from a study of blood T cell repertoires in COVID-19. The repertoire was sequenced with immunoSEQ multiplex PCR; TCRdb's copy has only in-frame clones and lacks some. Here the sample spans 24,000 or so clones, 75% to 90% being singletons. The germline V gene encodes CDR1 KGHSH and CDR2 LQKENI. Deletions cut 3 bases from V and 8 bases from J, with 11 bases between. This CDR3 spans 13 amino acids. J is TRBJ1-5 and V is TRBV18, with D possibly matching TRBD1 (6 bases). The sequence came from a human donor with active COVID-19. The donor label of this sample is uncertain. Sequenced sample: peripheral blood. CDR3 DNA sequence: TGTGCCAGCTCACCCGCCAGGGGAGAGCCCCAGCATTTT. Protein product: CASSPARGEPQHF. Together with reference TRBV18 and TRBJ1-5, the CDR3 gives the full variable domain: NAGVMQNPRHLVRRRGQEARLRCSPMKGHSHVYWYRQLPEEGLKFMVYLQKENIIDESGMPKERFSAEFPKEGPSILRIQQVVRGDSAAYFCASSPARGEPQHFGDGTRLSIL.